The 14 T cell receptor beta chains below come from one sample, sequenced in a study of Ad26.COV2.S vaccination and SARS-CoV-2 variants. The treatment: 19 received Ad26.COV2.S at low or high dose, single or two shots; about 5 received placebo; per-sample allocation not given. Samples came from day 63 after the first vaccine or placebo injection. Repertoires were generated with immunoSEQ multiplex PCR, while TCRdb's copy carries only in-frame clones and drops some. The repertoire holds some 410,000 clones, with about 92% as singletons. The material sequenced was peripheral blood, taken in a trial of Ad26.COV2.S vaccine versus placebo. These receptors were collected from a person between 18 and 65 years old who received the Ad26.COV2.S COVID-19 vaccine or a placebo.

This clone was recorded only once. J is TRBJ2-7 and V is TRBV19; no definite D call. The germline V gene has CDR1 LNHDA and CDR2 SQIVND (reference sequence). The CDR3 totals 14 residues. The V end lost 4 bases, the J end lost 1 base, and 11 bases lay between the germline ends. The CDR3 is CASSSWESSYEQYF. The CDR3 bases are TGTGCCAGTAGTAGCTGGGAATCGTCCTACGAGCAGTACTTC.

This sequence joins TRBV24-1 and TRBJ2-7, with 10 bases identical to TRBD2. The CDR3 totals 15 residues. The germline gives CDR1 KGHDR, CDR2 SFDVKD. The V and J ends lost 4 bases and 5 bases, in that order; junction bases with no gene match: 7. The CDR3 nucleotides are TGTGCCACCAGTGACACTCTAGCGGGGGAGGACGAGCAGTACTTC. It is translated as CATSDTLAGEDEQYF.

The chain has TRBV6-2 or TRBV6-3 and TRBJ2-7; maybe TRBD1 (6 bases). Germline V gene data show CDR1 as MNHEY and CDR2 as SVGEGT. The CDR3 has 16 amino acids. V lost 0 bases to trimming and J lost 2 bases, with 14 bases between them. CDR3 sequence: CASSYSGAGVPYEQYF. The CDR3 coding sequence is TGTGCCAGCAGTTACTCCGGGGCAGGGGTTCCCTACGAGCAGTACTTC.

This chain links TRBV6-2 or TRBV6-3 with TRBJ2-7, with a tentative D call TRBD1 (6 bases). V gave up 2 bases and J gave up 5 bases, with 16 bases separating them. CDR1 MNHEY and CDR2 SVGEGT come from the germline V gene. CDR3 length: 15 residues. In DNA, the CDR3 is TGTGCCAGCAGTTACCATAAGGGGGTGTTGAACGAGCAGTACTTC. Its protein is CASSYHKGVLNEQYF.

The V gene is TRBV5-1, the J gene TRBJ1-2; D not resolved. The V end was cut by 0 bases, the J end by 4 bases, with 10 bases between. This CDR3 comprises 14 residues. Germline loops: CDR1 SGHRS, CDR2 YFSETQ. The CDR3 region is CASSLEVGIYGYTF. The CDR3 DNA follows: TGCGCCAGCAGCTTGGAGGTGGGGATCTATGGCTACACCTTC.

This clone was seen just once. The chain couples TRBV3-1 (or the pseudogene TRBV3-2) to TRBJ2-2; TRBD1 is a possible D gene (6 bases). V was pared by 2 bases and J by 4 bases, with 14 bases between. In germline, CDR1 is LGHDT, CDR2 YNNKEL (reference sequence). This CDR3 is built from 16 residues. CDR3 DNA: TGTGCCAGCAGCCAAAATCCCGGACAGACCACCGGGGAGCTGTTTTTT. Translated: CASSQNPGQTTGELFF.

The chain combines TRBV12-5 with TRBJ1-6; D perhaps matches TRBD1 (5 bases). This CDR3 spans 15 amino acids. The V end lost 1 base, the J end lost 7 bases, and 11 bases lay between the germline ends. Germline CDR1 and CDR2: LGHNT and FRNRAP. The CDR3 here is CASGLAPGRNSPLHF. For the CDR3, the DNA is TGTGCTAGTGGTTTGGCGCCGGGACGCAATTCACCCCTCCACTTT.

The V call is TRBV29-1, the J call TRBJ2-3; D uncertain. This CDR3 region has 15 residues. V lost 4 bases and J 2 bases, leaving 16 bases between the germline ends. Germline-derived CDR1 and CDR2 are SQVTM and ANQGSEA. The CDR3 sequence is CSVGLAVVFTDTQYF. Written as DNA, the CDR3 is TGCAGCGTTGGTCTGGCTGTAGTTTTCACAGATACGCAGTATTTT.

CDR3 in amino acids: CASRSGGRDEQYF. CDR3 DNA: TGTGCCAGCAGATCAGGGGGTCGAGACGAGCAGTACTTC. J is TRBJ2-7 and V is TRBV27; 7 bases are a match to TRBD1. The CDR3 covers 13 residues. Germline CDR1 and CDR2: MNHEY and SMNVEV (reference sequence). V dropped 6 bases and J dropped 5; count of bases not matched to a gene: 7.

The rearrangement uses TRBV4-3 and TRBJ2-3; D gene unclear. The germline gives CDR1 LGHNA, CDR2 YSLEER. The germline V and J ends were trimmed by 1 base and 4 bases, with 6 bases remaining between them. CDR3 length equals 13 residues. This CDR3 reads CASSQARPDTQYF. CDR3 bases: TGCGCCAGCAGCCAAGCCCGACCAGATACGCAGTATTTT.

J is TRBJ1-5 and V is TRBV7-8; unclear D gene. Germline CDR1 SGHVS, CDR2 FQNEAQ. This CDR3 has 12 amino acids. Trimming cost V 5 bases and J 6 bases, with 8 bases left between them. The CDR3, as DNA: TGTGCCAGCAGCATCGGAAGTCAGCCCCAGCATTTT. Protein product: CASSIGSQPQHF.

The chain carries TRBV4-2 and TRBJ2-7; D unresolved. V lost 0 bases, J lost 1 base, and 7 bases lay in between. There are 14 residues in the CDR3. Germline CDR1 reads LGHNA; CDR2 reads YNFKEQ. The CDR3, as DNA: TGTGCCAGCAGCCAAGAGGTCTTTTCCTACGAGCAGTACTTC. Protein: CASSQEVFSYEQYF.

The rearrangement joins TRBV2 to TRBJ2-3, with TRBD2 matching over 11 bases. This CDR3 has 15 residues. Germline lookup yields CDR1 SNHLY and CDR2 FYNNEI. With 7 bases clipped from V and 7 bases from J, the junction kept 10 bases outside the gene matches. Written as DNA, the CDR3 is TGTGCCAGCACCCTACTAGCGGGGGCGACTAATACGCAGTATTTT. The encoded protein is CASTLLAGATNTQYF.

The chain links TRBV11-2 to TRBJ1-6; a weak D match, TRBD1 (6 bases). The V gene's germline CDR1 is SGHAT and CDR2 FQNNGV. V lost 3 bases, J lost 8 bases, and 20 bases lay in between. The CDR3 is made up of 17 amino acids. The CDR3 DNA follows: TGTGCCAGCAGCTTTTATCAGTCAGGGGTAGCGGATTCACCCCTCCACTTT. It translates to CASSFYQSGVADSPLHF.